This TCR beta chain was identified in a study of T cell responses to AZD1222 COVID-19 vaccine. Study conclusions and caveats: Increased Spike-specific TCR breadth and depth were observed after two AZD1222 doses.

For this clone: Its antigen is unknown.

The CDR3 is 14 residues long. Germline lookup yields CDR1 LGHDT and CDR2 YNNKEL (reference sequence). Trimming cost V 0 bases and J 3 bases, with 7 bases left between them. Sequencing used immunoSEQ multiplex PCR; TCRdb keeps in-frame clones, though not all of them. Of more than 15,000 clones in the sample, approximately 81% were seen once. This TCR was sampled from an adult who received the AZD1222 COVID-19 vaccine. This sequence joins TRBV3-1 (or the pseudogene TRBV3-2) and TRBJ2-3; the D is unclear. The sample in question was peripheral blood, obtained 28 days after the second AZD1222 dose. The CDR3 spells CASSQDATTDTQYF. The CDR3 DNA reads TGTGCCAGCAGCCAAGATGCGACAACAGATACGCAGTATTTT.